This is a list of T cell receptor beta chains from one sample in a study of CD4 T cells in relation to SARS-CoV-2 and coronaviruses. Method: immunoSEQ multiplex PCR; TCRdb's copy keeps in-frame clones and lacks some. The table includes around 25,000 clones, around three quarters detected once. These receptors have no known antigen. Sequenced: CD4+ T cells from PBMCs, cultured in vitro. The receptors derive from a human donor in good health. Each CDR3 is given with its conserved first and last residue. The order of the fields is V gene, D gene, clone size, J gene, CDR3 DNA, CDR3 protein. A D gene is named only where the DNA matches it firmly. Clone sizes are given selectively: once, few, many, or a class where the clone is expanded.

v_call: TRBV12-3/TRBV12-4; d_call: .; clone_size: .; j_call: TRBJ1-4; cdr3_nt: TGTGCCAGCAGTCCCAGAAGAAATGAAAAACTGTTTTTT; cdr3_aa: CASSPRRNEKLFF
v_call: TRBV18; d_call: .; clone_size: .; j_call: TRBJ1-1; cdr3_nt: TGTGCCAGCTCACCTGGGGACCGACGCGCTGAAGCTTTCTTT; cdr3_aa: CASSPGDRRAEAFF
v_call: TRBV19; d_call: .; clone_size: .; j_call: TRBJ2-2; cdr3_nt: TGTGCCAGTAGCCGCTCAGGGGCCGACACCGGGGAGCTGTTTTTT; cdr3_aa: CASSRSGADTGELFF
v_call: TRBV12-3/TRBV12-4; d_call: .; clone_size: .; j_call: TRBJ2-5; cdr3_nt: TGTGCCAGCAGAACGGGGGCTCAAGAGACCCAGTACTTC; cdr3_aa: CASRTGAQETQYF
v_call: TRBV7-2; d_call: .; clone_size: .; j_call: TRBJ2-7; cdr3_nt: TGTGCCAGTACCAGGGCGCGGGAGCAGTACTTC; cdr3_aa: CASTRAREQYF
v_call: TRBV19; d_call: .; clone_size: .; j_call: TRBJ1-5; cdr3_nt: TGTGCCACCTGCTCCGATGGGTTAAGCAATCAGCCCCAGCATTTT; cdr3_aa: CATCSDGLSNQPQHF
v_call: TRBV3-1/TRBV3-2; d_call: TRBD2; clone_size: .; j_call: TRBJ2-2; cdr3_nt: TGTGCCAGCTTGGCGGAGCGGGAGTGGCACACCGGGGAGCTGTTTTTT; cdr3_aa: CASLAEREWHTGELFF
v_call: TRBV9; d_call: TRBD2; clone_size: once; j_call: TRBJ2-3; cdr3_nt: TGTGCCAGCAGCGTTAATCGCGCGGGGGGACCAGATACGCAGTATTTT; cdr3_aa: CASSVNRAGGPDTQYF
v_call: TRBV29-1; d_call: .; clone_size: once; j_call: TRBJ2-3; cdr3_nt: TGCAGCGTTACGCAGGACCCTACCAGCACAGATACGCAGTATTTT; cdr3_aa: CSVTQDPTSTDTQYF
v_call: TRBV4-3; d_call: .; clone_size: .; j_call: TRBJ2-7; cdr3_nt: TGCGCCAGCAGCCAAGCCCACAGGGCCTCCGAGCAGTACTTC; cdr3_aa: CASSQAHRASEQYF
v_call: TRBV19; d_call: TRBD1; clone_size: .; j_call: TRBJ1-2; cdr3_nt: TGTGCCAGTAGTATCGGGACAGTCTATGGCTACACCTTC; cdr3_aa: CASSIGTVYGYTF
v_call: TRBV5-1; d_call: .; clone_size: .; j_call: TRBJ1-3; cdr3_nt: TGCGCCAGCAGCTTAGGACAGTCTGGAAACACCATATATTTT; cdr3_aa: CASSLGQSGNTIYF
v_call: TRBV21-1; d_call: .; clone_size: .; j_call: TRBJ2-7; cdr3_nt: TGTGCCAGCAGCAAAGTAGGACTAGCGGACTACGAGCAGTACTTC; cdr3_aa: CASSKVGLADYEQYF
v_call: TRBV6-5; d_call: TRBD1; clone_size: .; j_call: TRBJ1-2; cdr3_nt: TGTGCCAGCTGGCAGGGGGCGTTTCGTGGCTACACCTTC; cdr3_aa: CASWQGAFRGYTF
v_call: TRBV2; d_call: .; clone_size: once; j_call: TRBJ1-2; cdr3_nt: TGTGCCAGCAGTGAATCGGGGGATGGCTACACCTTC; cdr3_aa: CASSESGDGYTF
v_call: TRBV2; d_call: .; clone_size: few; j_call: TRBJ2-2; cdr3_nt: TGTGCCAGCAGTGGGGACACCGGGGAGCTGTTTTTT; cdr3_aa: CASSGDTGELFF
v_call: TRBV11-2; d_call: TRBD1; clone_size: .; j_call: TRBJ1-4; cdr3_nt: TGTGCCAGCAGCCTTAGACAGGGGAGAACTAATGAAAAACTGTTTTTT; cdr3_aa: CASSLRQGRTNEKLFF
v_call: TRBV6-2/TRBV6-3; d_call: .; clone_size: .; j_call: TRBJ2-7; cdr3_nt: TGTGCCAGCAGCAAAAGGTCCGAGCAGTACTTC; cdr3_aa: CASSKRSEQYF